This T cell receptor (beta chain) comes out of a study of T-cell memory formation after mild COVID-19. As for the study in general: The TCR clusters were mostly specific to one donor. Study findings and constraints: CD4+ contracting clones lay mainly in CM and EM, CD8+ ones in EMRA. Whereas later expanders leaned CD4+, clones contracting day 15 to 85 showed a balanced CD4/CD8 makeup.

With respect to this clonotype: The antigen is unknown.

TCRdb recomputed calls from the 5' RACE reads with MiXCR, one row per CDR3 protein. The sample shows about 560,000 distinct CDR3 sequences, 20% to 25% of them seen only once. Trimming stripped 1 base from V and 4 bases from J, with 13 bases between. Germline V gene sequence: CDR1 SGHTA, CDR2 FQGNSA. This CDR3 spans 15 amino acids. This chain links TRBV7-2 with TRBJ2-5; the D gene is possibly TRBD2 (5 bases). The clonotype comes from an adult woman who had mild COVID-19 (a few samples of this study predate the infection). Cell type and time point are not known. The sequenced material came from PBMCs or a T cell subset sorted from them (not recorded which). The CDR3 loop is CASSLVGTRGETQYF. The DNA of the CDR3 is TGTGCCAGCAGCTTAGTTGGTACACGGGGAGAGACCCAGTACTTC.